This is a list of T cell receptor beta chains from one sample in a study of blood T cell repertoires in COVID-19. Clones were sequenced by immunoSEQ multiplex PCR, and TCRdb holds only the in-frame ones, with some missing. The sample includes 240,000 or so clones, 70% to 90% of them seen just once. Sample: peripheral blood. These receptors were obtained from a woman in her twenties or thirties who had recovered from COVID-19. The CDR3 runs from the conserved cysteine through the conserved F or W. A D gene is named only where the DNA matches it firmly. Clone size appears in some rows only: once, few, many, or a class for an expanded clone.

d_call,v_call,clone_size,cdr3_length,j_call,cdr3_nt,cdr3_aa
NA,TRBV19,NA,17,TRBJ2-3,TGTGCCAGTAGTATAACGTGGGACTTTAGGAGCACAGATACGCAGTATTTT,CASSITWDFRSTDTQYF
TRBD2,TRBV9,NA,15,TRBJ2-1,TGTGCCAGCAGCGTCGGACTAGCGGGAGGGTACGAGCAGTTCTTC,CASSVGLAGGYEQFF
NA,TRBV30,NA,13,TRBJ1-2,TGTGCCCACACTGGGCAGACCAACTATGGCTACACCTTC,CAHTGQTNYGYTF
TRBD2,TRBV6-1,NA,16,TRBJ2-5,TGTGCCAGCAGTGCATTAGCGGGGGGCCCTCAAGAGACCCAGTACTTC,CASSALAGGPQETQYF
TRBD2,TRBV2,NA,14,TRBJ2-5,TGTGCCAGCAGTGTAGTAGCGGGGGGGGAGACCCAGTACTTC,CASSVVAGGETQYF
NA,TRBV19,NA,17,TRBJ1-1,TGTGCCAGTAGTATAGATCGAGCATCGGCCGAGGGCACTGAAGCTTTCTTT,CASSIDRASAEGTEAFF
NA,TRBV3-1/TRBV3-2,NA,16,TRBJ1-5,TGTGCCAGCAGCCAAGGGGAGTCCAGGTTCAATCAGCCCCAGCATTTT,CASSQGESRFNQPQHF
NA,TRBV5-4,few,14,TRBJ2-2,TGTGCCAGCAGCTTGAATTGGGGGGCCGGGGAGCTGTTTTTT,CASSLNWGAGELFF
NA,TRBV5-4,NA,17,TRBJ1-1,TGTGCCAGCAGCCTGCGACAACCAGTTGGTGTTGACACTGAAGCTTTCTTT,CASSLRQPVGVDTEAFF
NA,TRBV9,NA,14,TRBJ2-7,TGTGCCAGCAGCGTAAGGGGGGGACTCGACGAGCAGTACTTC,CASSVRGGLDEQYF
TRBD1,TRBV12-3/TRBV12-4,NA,13,TRBJ1-2,TGTGCCAGCAGCCTCGACAGGGAAGGTGGCTACACCTTC,CASSLDREGGYTF
NA,TRBV19,NA,15,TRBJ1-2,TGTGCCAGTAGTATCATATCGGGGGGGGCATTTGGCTACACCTTC,CASSIISGGAFGYTF
TRBD2,TRBV19,NA,17,TRBJ2-1,TGTGCCAGTAGTATGGGATACGGGGGGGCTGAGGACAATGAGCAGTTCTTC,CASSMGYGGAEDNEQFF
NA,TRBV1,NA,15,TRBJ1-2,TGCACCAGCAGGAGAACACTTGGAGAAAACTATGGCTACACCTTC,CTSRRTLGENYGYTF
NA,TRBV2,NA,13,TRBJ2-7,TGTGCCAGCGGCGCGGGACGGACCTACGAGCAGTACTTC,CASGAGRTYEQYF
TRBD2,TRBV5-8,NA,15,TRBJ2-1,TGTGCCAGCAGCCCCCTAGCGGGGCCTTACAATGAGCAGTTCTTC,CASSPLAGPYNEQFF
NA,TRBV9,NA,15,TRBJ1-1,TGTGCCAGCAGCGTAACAGGACTATGGAACACTGAAGCTTTCTTT,CASSVTGLWNTEAFF
TRBD1,TRBV5-1,NA,14,TRBJ1-1,TGCGCCAGCAGCTTAACCGCAGGGGGCACTGAAGCTTTCTTT,CASSLTAGGTEAFF
NA,TRBV4-2,NA,18,TRBJ2-2,TGTGCCAGCAGCCAGCCTACCCTCCCCCGACTGCGTAGGGGGGAGCTGTTTTTT,CASSQPTLPRLRRGELFF
TRBD1,TRBV12-5,few,17,TRBJ2-1,TGTGCTAGTGGTTTCACCGCCGGGACAGAGAACTACAATGAGCAGTTCTTC,CASGFTAGTENYNEQFF
TRBD2,TRBV6-1,once,17,TRBJ2-2,TGTGCCAGCAGTGCCCTAGCGGGGGGCTCGAACACCGGGGAGCTGTTTTTT,CASSALAGGSNTGELFF
TRBD1,TRBV9,NA,15,TRBJ1-6,TGTGCCAGCAGCCCCTGGACAGGCTCGGAATCACCCCTCCACTTT,CASSPWTGSESPLHF
NA,TRBV6-1,NA,16,TRBJ1-1,TGTGCCAGCAGTGAACAGGGGCAGGGATTATCCACTGAAGCTTTCTTT,CASSEQGQGLSTEAFF
NA,TRBV7-9,NA,13,TRBJ1-5,TGTGCCAGCAGCTTACGGGGTAGCCAGCCCCAGCATTTT,CASSLRGSQPQHF
NA,TRBV5-6,NA,11,TRBJ2-7,TGTGCCAGCAGCTCCTTCTACGAGCAGTACTTC,CASSSFYEQYF
NA,TRBV4-1,NA,17,TRBJ1-5,TGCGCCAGCAGCCAAGGCAGCAGGGTCCATAGCAATCAGCCCCAGCATTTT,CASSQGSRVHSNQPQHF
NA,TRBV5-1,NA,13,TRBJ1-5,TGCGCCAGCAGCTCGGACACAGATCAGCCCCAGCATTTT,CASSSDTDQPQHF
TRBD2,TRBV2,NA,16,TRBJ2-5,TGTGCCAGCAGTGACGCGCTAGCGGGGGGCCAAGAGACCCAGTACTTC,CASSDALAGGQETQYF
TRBD2,TRBV24-1,NA,19,TRBJ2-2,TGTGCCACCAGTGATTCGGGGACTAGCGGGGGGGCTGGCACCGGGGAGCTGTTTTTT,CATSDSGTSGGAGTGELFF
TRBD2,TRBV5-6,NA,15,TRBJ2-7,TGTGCCAGCAGGAAGGGACTAGCGGGAGCTTACGAGCAGTACTTC,CASRKGLAGAYEQYF
NA,TRBV12-3/TRBV12-4,NA,11,TRBJ2-3,TGTGCCAGCAGTTTGGAGGGCCCGCAGTATTTT,CASSLEGPQYF
TRBD2,TRBV2,NA,16,TRBJ2-1,TGTGCCAGCAGGGTGGGGTTGGCTAGCGGGGTTGATGAGCAGTTCTTC,CASRVGLASGVDEQFF
NA,TRBV7-6,NA,15,TRBJ1-1,TGTGCCAGCAGCCAAGATTGGAGAACTAACACTGAAGCTTTCTTT,CASSQDWRTNTEAFF
NA,TRBV6-1,few,14,TRBJ1-5,TGTGCCAGCAGTGAAGTTGGGGGGGATCAGCCCCAGCATTTT,CASSEVGGDQPQHF
NA,TRBV2,NA,14,TRBJ2-2,TGTGCCAGCAGATACAGGGAGGGGACCGGGGAGCTGTTTTTT,CASRYREGTGELFF
NA,TRBV7-2,NA,14,TRBJ2-2,TGTGCCAGCAGCTTAGAGGGGCGCACCGGGGAGCTGTTTTTT,CASSLEGRTGELFF
NA,TRBV2,NA,12,TRBJ1-2,TGTGCCAGCAGTGAACGGAGGATGGGCTACACCTTC,CASSERRMGYTF
TRBD1,TRBV10-3,few,14,TRBJ1-2,TGTGCCATCAGTGATGGGACAGCTATTTATGGCTACACCTTC,CAISDGTAIYGYTF
NA,TRBV2,NA,15,TRBJ1-2,TGTGCCAGCAGTGAGCGGCAGGGTGAATACTATGGCTACACCTTC,CASSERQGEYYGYTF
TRBD1,TRBV5-6,NA,17,TRBJ2-5,TGTGCCAGCAGCTTGTTTCAGAGACAGGGAAATCAGGAGACCCAGTACTTC,CASSLFQRQGNQETQYF
NA,TRBV7-8,NA,12,TRBJ2-7,TGTGCCAGCAGTACAGGGTCCTACGAGCAGTACTTC,CASSTGSYEQYF
TRBD2,TRBV2,NA,15,TRBJ2-1,TGTGCCAGCAGCTTATACGGACTAGACTTAAATGAGCAGTTCTTC,CASSLYGLDLNEQFF
NA,TRBV15,NA,13,TRBJ1-4,TGTGCCACCAGCAAAGAGGCGGATGAAAAACTGTTTTTT,CATSKEADEKLFF
NA,TRBV7-9,NA,17,TRBJ1-2,TGTGCCAGCCGATCCCAGGGTAGTAACCTTCACCACTATGGCTACACCTTC,CASRSQGSNLHHYGYTF
NA,TRBV6-1,NA,12,TRBJ2-7,TGTGCCAGCAGTGAACCTGTCTACGAGCAGTACTTC,CASSEPVYEQYF
NA,TRBV5-3,NA,19,TRBJ2-6,TGTGCCAGAAGCCATATGACAGGGAGGAGGTTGTTCGGGGCCAACGTCCTGACTTTC,CARSHMTGRRLFGANVLTF
NA,TRBV11-2,NA,14,TRBJ2-7,TGTGCCAGCAGCCACCCAGGGGCGGATTACGAGCAGTACTTC,CASSHPGADYEQYF
TRBD1,TRBV6-5,once,15,TRBJ1-6,TGTGCCAGCACCCGACAGGGGTTCCATAATTCACCCCTCCACTTT,CASTRQGFHNSPLHF
NA,TRBV9,NA,14,TRBJ2-3,TGTGCCAGCAGCGAGGTGAGGAACACAGATACGCAGTATTTT,CASSEVRNTDTQYF
TRBD2,TRBV7-2,NA,17,TRBJ2-3,TGTGCCAGCAGCCCGGAACCGAGCGGGGGTAGCACAGATACGCAGTATTTT,CASSPEPSGGSTDTQYF